This T cell receptor (beta chain) derives from a study of follicular helper T cells after annual influenza vaccination. Repertoires were generated with immunoSEQ multiplex PCR, while TCRdb's copy carries only in-frame clones and drops some. Of about 9,800 clones in the sample, about four fifths were seen once. As for time point: 2014-2015 season, 7 days after vaccination. The CDR3 length is 13 residues. V dropped 7 bases and J dropped 4 bases, with 13 bases sitting between them. Germline assignment: CDR1 MNHEY and CDR2 SVGAGI. The clonotype was recovered from an adult who received the influenza vaccine. The chain couples TRBV6-5 to TRBJ1-2; no clear D gene. The sample was CXCR5- memory CD4+ T cells sorted from blood, taken 7 days after influenza vaccination. The CDR3 DNA reads TGTGCCAGCACCCTCTTCAGCGGCTATGGCTACACCTTC. It yields the protein CASTLFSGYGYTF.